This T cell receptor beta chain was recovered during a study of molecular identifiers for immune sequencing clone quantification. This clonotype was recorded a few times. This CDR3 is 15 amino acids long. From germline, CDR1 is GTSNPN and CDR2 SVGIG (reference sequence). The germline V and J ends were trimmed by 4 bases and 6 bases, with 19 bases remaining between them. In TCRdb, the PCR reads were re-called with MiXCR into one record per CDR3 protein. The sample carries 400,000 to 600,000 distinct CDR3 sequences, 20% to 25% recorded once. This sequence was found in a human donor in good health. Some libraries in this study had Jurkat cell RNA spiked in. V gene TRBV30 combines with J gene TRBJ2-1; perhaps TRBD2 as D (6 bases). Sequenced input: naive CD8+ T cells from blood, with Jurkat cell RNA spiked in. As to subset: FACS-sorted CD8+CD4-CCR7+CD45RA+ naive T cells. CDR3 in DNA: TGTGCCTGGACCGCGATCCGGGAGACGGGCAATGAGCAGTTCTTC. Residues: CAWTAIRETGNEQFF. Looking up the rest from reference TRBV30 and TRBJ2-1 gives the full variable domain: SQTIHQWPATLVQPVGSPLSLECTVEGTSNPNLYWYRQAAGRGLQLLFYSVGIGQISSEVPQNLSASRPQDRQFILSSKKLLLSDSGFYLCAWTAIRETGNEQFFGPGTRLTVL.